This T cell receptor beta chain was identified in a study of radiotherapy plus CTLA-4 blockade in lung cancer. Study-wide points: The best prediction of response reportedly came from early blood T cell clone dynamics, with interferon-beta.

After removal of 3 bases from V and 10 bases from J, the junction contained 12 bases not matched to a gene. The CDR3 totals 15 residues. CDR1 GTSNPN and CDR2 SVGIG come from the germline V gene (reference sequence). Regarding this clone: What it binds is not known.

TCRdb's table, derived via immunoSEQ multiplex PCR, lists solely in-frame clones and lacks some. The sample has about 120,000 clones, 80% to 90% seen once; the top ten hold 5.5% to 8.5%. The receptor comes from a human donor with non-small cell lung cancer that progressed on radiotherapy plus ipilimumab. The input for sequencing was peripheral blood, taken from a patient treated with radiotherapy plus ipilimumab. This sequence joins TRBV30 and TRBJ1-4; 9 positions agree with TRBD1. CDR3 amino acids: CAWSLKGQGGRKLFF. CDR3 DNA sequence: TGTGCCTGGAGCTTGAAGGGACAGGGTGGTCGAAAACTGTTTTTT.